This TCR beta chain was recovered during a study of siplizumab effects on memory and regulatory T cells. Study-level results: Researchers could not give a naive or memory phenotype to roughly 75-95% of proliferating CD4+ or CD8+ clones. Contribution to the alloresponse seemed major for naive T cells, which also seemed more diverse than memory cells.

Assayed TCR templates numbered about 90,000 for each sample. Sequenced by immunoSEQ multiplex PCR; TCRdb stores in-frame clones only, minus some. The sample holds roughly 7,100 clones, around 33% seen once. This clone is medium-sized in the sample. Its antigen is still unknown. The germline V gene encodes CDR1 SGDLS and CDR2 YYNGEE. V gave up 4 bases and J gave up 0 bases, with 7 bases separating them. The CDR3 is 13 amino acids. The mixed lymphocyte reaction cells were held in coculture (37°C) for around six days. This clonotype was obtained from a human donor in good health; the cells came from an allogeneic mixed lymphocyte reaction. The rearrangement links TRBV9 to TRBJ1-1, with D uncertain. Input material: CFSE-low (dividing) CD8+ T cells sorted from an allogeneic mixed lymphocyte reaction. CDR3 residues: CASSHTVNTEAFF. The CDR3 DNA sequence: TGTGCCAGCAGCCATACAGTGAACACTGAAGCTTTCTTT.